The rows below give T cell receptor beta chains drawn from one sample of a study of beta chain features in type 1 diabetes. Profiled with immunoSEQ multiplex PCR; TCRdb holds only in-frame clones, not every one. This sample has 150,000 to 190,000 clones; 11% occur once, and the top ten carry approximately 2%. The sequencing input was central memory CD4+ T cells from blood. These receptors came from a man aged 18 to 30 in good health. Each CDR3 is given with its conserved first and last residue.

j_call,v_call,cdr3_aa
TRBJ2-7,TRBV6-1,CASSEALRGFEQYF
TRBJ2-5,TRBV7-2,CASSLYTRAGAKETQYF
TRBJ2-7,TRBV27,CASSLPLTSYEQYF
TRBJ2-1,TRBV27,CASSRGGAGPYNEQFF
TRBJ2-2,TRBV9,CASSGSHTGELFF
TRBJ1-5,TRBV30,CAWSQQENQPQHF
TRBJ2-5,TRBV28,CASSSGGMGAQETQYF
TRBJ2-3,TRBV10-3,CAISLAASTDTQYF
TRBJ1-1,TRBV18,CASSPPKGANTEAFF
TRBJ1-1,TRBV13,CASIKREGNTEAFF
TRBJ1-1,TRBV25-1,CASSGSGREAFF
TRBJ1-1,TRBV28,CASRPQETQAFF
TRBJ1-1,TRBV4-3,CASSQEWRTGEAFF
TRBJ2-1,TRBV27,CASSVRMGLAGHNEQFF
TRBJ2-7,TRBV2,CASGGSGTASYEQYF
TRBJ1-5,TRBV18,CASAEYSNQPQHF
TRBJ1-1,TRBV18,CASSPGGGGTEAFF
TRBJ2-7,TRBV7-3,CASSLKVTYEQYF
TRBJ1-2,TRBV29-1,CSVETGDRSYGYTF
TRBJ2-1,TRBV29-1,CSALRGVDEQFF
TRBJ2-5,TRBV5-1,CASSLAGQGMETQYF
TRBJ1-2,TRBV5-1,CASSFVSNYGYTF
TRBJ1-2,TRBV4-2,CASSGGQGNYGYTF
TRBJ2-3,TRBV29-1,CSVEGSWGTANTDTQYF
TRBJ2-3,TRBV7-6,CASSLARAGSPDTQYF
TRBJ2-5,TRBV5-4,CASSTQLGGETQYF
TRBJ2-3,TRBV4-1,CASSQRGPDTQYF
TRBJ2-2,TRBV15,CATSRDGSGATGELFF
TRBJ1-3,TRBV7-6,CASSLGNTIYF
TRBJ2-5,TRBV19,CASSRGQLQETQYF
TRBJ2-3,TRBV7-2,CASSLVRLAGGGTDTQYF
TRBJ2-1,TRBV15,CATSRDRTSLGEQFF
TRBJ2-3,TRBV28,CASSRTGGASDTQYF
TRBJ2-7,TRBV9,CASSKGPAYEQYF
TRBJ2-7,TRBV29-1,CSVDIGTVRSYEQYF
TRBJ2-5,TRBV7-2,CASSSGPKETQYF
TRBJ2-7,TRBV29-1,CSVDGVLGEQYF
TRBJ2-1,TRBV7-7,CASSLAVSSYNEQFF
TRBJ1-2,TRBV7-2,CASSRGQNYGYTF
TRBJ2-5,TRBV29-1,CSVDRETQYF
TRBJ1-5,TRBV10-3,CAISESDSLGHQPQHF
TRBJ2-7,TRBV6-5,CASSEQAVAYEQYF
TRBJ2-1,TRBV11-1,CASSTRLVVPSQNEQFF
TRBJ1-2,TRBV20-1,CSARVGSGYTF
TRBJ2-7,TRBV2,CASSDTLSEQYF
TRBJ1-1,TRBV28,CASSRDRASRSTEAFF
TRBJ1-5,TRBV19,CASSIGGASNQPQHF
TRBJ1-2,TRBV5-1,CASSLEPANYGYTF
TRBJ1-1,TRBV5-1,CASSPATGENTEAFF
TRBJ1-6,TRBV13,CASSLAGGSPLHF
TRBJ1-3,TRBV6-5,CASINTGQGNTIYF
TRBJ2-3,TRBV5-6,CASTRTVSTDTQYF
TRBJ1-2,TRBV7-9,CAWRGANYGYTF
TRBJ1-4,TRBV30,CAWSAQSGEKLFF